A selection of T cell receptor beta chains follows, all from one sample in a study of cytomegalovirus exposure and HLA in healthy donors. Assay used: immunoSEQ multiplex PCR; TCRdb lists only in-frame clones, some missing. The repertoire holds 220,000 or so clones, with approximately 83% as singletons. Material: PBMCs. Receptor source: a woman aged 25 to 39 in good health and CMV-seropositive. The CDR3 runs from the conserved cysteine through the conserved F or W. The D gene is left open where the match is weak. Clone size is not always given. Where it is, it says once, few, many or a class for expanded clones.

v_gene: TRBV10-3; abundance: NA; j_gene: TRBJ2-7; d_gene: TRBD2; CDR3nt: TGTGCCATCAGTGAGGGACTAGCCTACGAGCAGTACTTC; CDR3aa: CAISEGLAYEQYF
v_gene: TRBV9; abundance: NA; j_gene: TRBJ2-3; d_gene: TRBD1; CDR3nt: TGTGCCAGCAGCGTTGGGACAGATTACACAGATACGCAGTATTTT; CDR3aa: CASSVGTDYTDTQYF
v_gene: TRBV25-1; abundance: NA; j_gene: TRBJ1-1; d_gene: NA; CDR3nt: TGTGCCAGCAGTGAATTCGTAAGGAACACTGAAGCTTTCTTT; CDR3aa: CASSEFVRNTEAFF
v_gene: TRBV19; abundance: NA; j_gene: TRBJ2-3; d_gene: NA; CDR3nt: TGTGCCAGTATATCAGGGACCTCTAGCACAGATACGCAGTATTTT; CDR3aa: CASISGTSSTDTQYF
v_gene: TRBV13; abundance: few; j_gene: TRBJ2-2; d_gene: NA; CDR3nt: TGTGCCAGCAGCTTAGGGGACAGGAACACCGGGGAGCTGTTTTTT; CDR3aa: CASSLGDRNTGELFF
v_gene: TRBV7-9; abundance: NA; j_gene: TRBJ2-7; d_gene: NA; CDR3nt: TGTGCCAGCAGCCGCTCTGGGACCACATACGAGCAGTACTTC; CDR3aa: CASSRSGTTYEQYF
v_gene: TRBV7-2; abundance: NA; j_gene: TRBJ2-2; d_gene: TRBD1; CDR3nt: TGTGCCAGCAGCGCCCAGGGACAGGGGACCGGGGAGCTGTTTTTT; CDR3aa: CASSAQGQGTGELFF
v_gene: TRBV5-4; abundance: NA; j_gene: TRBJ1-1; d_gene: NA; CDR3nt: TGTGCCAGCAGCTTGGTCGGACGGAACACTGAAGCTTTCTTT; CDR3aa: CASSLVGRNTEAFF
v_gene: TRBV4-1; abundance: few; j_gene: TRBJ1-2; d_gene: NA; CDR3nt: TGCGCCAGCAGCCAGCTGCGAGCCGGGACCCCGGGCGGCTACACCTTC; CDR3aa: CASSQLRAGTPGGYTF
v_gene: TRBV14; abundance: NA; j_gene: TRBJ2-7; d_gene: TRBD1; CDR3nt: TGTGCCAGCAGCCAAAAAAGGAGCCGGACAGGGGCCTCCTACGAGCAGTACTTC; CDR3aa: CASSQKRSRTGASYEQYF
v_gene: TRBV10-3; abundance: NA; j_gene: TRBJ2-1; d_gene: TRBD1; CDR3nt: TGTGCCATCAGTGATCGGACAGGGGCAAATGAGCAGTTCTTC; CDR3aa: CAISDRTGANEQFF
v_gene: TRBV29-1; abundance: NA; j_gene: TRBJ2-5; d_gene: NA; CDR3nt: TGCAGCGCTGGACAGTCCCCTGGGGGTGTTCAAGAGACCCAGTACTTC; CDR3aa: CSAGQSPGGVQETQYF
v_gene: TRBV4-1; abundance: NA; j_gene: TRBJ1-2; d_gene: NA; CDR3nt: TGCGCCAGCAGCCAGAACAGGATACCAACCTATGGCTACACCTTC; CDR3aa: CASSQNRIPTYGYTF
v_gene: TRBV10-3; abundance: once; j_gene: TRBJ2-5; d_gene: TRBD2; CDR3nt: TGTGCCATCAGTGATCGGACTAGCGGCGAGACCCAGTACTTC; CDR3aa: CAISDRTSGETQYF
v_gene: TRBV9; abundance: NA; j_gene: TRBJ1-2; d_gene: TRBD1; CDR3nt: TGTGCCAGCAGCACCCGACAGGGGGGTTCGAATGGCTACACCTTC; CDR3aa: CASSTRQGGSNGYTF
v_gene: TRBV19; abundance: NA; j_gene: TRBJ2-7; d_gene: TRBD2; CDR3nt: TGTGCCAGTAGTATGACTAGCAGGTCCTACGAGCAGTACTTC; CDR3aa: CASSMTSRSYEQYF
v_gene: TRBV27; abundance: NA; j_gene: TRBJ2-5; d_gene: TRBD1; CDR3nt: TGTGCCAGCAGTTTATTAGGGACAGGGGCCCAAGAGACCCAGTACTTC; CDR3aa: CASSLLGTGAQETQYF
v_gene: TRBV10-1; abundance: NA; j_gene: TRBJ1-1; d_gene: NA; CDR3nt: TGCGCCAGCAGTGAGTGGGGCAGGGATGGGGTGAACACTGAAGCTTTCTTT; CDR3aa: CASSEWGRDGVNTEAFF
v_gene: TRBV29-1; abundance: NA; j_gene: TRBJ2-1; d_gene: TRBD2; CDR3nt: TGCAGCGTTGGGGGCGGGAGGGCCAACAATGAGCAGTTCTTC; CDR3aa: CSVGGGRANNEQFF
v_gene: TRBV25-1; abundance: NA; j_gene: TRBJ2-3; d_gene: TRBD1; CDR3nt: TGTGCCGTCGGACAGGGAGGATCAGATACGCAGTATTTT; CDR3aa: CAVGQGGSDTQYF
v_gene: TRBV5-1; abundance: NA; j_gene: TRBJ2-7; d_gene: NA; CDR3nt: TGCGCCAGCAGCTTAGGCGGCTACGAGCAGTACTTC; CDR3aa: CASSLGGYEQYF
v_gene: TRBV27; abundance: NA; j_gene: TRBJ1-4; d_gene: NA; CDR3nt: TGTGCCAGCAGCCTACAATCAGTTAATGAAAAACTGTTTTTT; CDR3aa: CASSLQSVNEKLFF
v_gene: TRBV5-1; abundance: few; j_gene: TRBJ1-2; d_gene: NA; CDR3nt: TGCGCCAGCAGCTTGGATTGGGTCACCAGTGGCCGTTCTGGCTACACCTTC; CDR3aa: CASSLDWVTSGRSGYTF
v_gene: TRBV5-1; abundance: NA; j_gene: TRBJ1-1; d_gene: NA; CDR3nt: TGCGCCAGCAGTTCCTCGGGGCCTCAAGCTTTCTTT; CDR3aa: CASSSSGPQAFF